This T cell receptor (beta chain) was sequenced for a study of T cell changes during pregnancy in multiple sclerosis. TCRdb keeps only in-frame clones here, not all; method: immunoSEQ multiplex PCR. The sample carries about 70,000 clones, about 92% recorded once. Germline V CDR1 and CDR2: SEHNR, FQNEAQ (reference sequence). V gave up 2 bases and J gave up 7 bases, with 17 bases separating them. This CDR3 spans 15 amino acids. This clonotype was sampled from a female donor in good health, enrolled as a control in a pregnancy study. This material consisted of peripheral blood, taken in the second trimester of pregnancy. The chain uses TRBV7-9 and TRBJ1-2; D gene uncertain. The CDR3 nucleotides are TGTGCCAGCAGCTTAAAAGGTCTAATAGGGAGTGGCTACACCTTC. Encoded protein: CASSLKGLIGSGYTF.